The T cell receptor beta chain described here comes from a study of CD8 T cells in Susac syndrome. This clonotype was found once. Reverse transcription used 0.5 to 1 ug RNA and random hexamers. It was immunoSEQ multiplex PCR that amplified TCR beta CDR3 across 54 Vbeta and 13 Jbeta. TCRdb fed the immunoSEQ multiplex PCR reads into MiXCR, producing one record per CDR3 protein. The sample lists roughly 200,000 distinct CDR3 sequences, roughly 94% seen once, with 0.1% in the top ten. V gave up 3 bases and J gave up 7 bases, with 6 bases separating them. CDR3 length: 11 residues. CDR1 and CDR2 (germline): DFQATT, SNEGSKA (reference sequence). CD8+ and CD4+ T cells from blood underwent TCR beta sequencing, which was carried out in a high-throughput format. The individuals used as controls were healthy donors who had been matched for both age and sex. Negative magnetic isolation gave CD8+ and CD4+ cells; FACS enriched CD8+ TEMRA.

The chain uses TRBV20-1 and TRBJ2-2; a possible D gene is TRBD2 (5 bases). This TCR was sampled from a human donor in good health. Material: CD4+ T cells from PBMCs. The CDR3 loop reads CSASGDGELFF. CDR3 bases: TGCAGTGCTAGCGGGGACGGGGAGCTGTTTTTT.